The 27 T cell receptor beta chains listed next were all sequenced from one sample in a study of blood T cell repertoires in COVID-19. Sequenced by immunoSEQ multiplex PCR; TCRdb stores in-frame clones only, minus some. The table includes some 160,000 clones, approximately 91% detected once. The sequenced sample was peripheral blood. Receptor source: a man between 18 and 29 years old with acute or convalescent COVID-19.

The chain employs TRBV19 and TRBJ1-6, with 8 bases aligning to TRBD1. V was pared by 2 bases and J by 5 bases, with 2 bases of the junction left unmatched. CDR1 LNHDA and CDR2 SQIVND come from the germline V gene (reference sequence). The CDR3 is 15 residues long. Here the CDR3 reads CASSIQGADNSPLHF. In DNA form, the CDR3 reads TGTGCCAGTAGTATACAGGGGGCGGATAATTCACCCCTCCACTTT.

This sequence joins TRBV27 and TRBJ2-7; 7 bases match TRBD2. The germline gives CDR1 MNHEY, CDR2 SMNVEV (reference sequence). V trimming: 5 bases; J trimming: 4 bases; junction bases outside the gene matches: 17. This CDR3 is built from 17 residues. The CDR3 region has the DNA TGTGCCAGCAGTCCCATTGGGGGGGGGAACGTCCGATACGAGCAGTACTTC. It is translated as CASSPIGGGNVRYEQYF.

DNA of the CDR3: TGTGCCAGCAGCTCGGGGTACTCTGGAAACACCATATATTTT. This sequence encodes CASSSGYSGNTIYF. This chain connects TRBV7-9 to TRBJ1-3; no clear D. The CDR3 extends over 14 amino acids. The germline CDR1 and CDR2 sequences are SEHNR and FQNEAQ (reference sequence). The V end lost 4 bases, the J end lost 0 bases, and 7 bases lay between the germline ends.

This chain uses TRBV13 with TRBJ2-3; D not resolved. V gave up 5 bases and J gave up 5 bases, with 14 bases separating them. This CDR3 spans 14 amino acids. The germline V gene has CDR1 PRHDT and CDR2 FYEKMQ (reference sequence). The CDR3 loop is CASSLLALGDTQYF. The CDR3, as DNA: TGTGCCAGCAGCCTTCTTGCCCTAGGAGATACGCAGTATTTT.

Comments on this clone: A read error may produce the germline difference seen at one junction end. The chain has TRBV7-2 and TRBJ1-6; no clear D gene. The CDR3 extends over 14 amino acids. From germline, CDR1 is SGHTA and CDR2 FQGNSA. The CDR3 spells CASSLATSGSPLHF. The CDR3 nucleotides are TGTGCCAGCAGCCTAGCGACCAGCGGTTCACCCCTCCACTTT. Together with reference TRBV7-2 and TRBJ1-6, the CDR3 gives the full variable domain: GAGVSQSPSNKVTEKGKDVELRCDPISGHTALYWYRQSLGQGLEFLIYFQGNSAPDKSGLPSDRFSAERTGGSVSTLTIQRTQQEDSAVYLCASSLATSGSPLHFGNGTRLTVT.

This sequence joins TRBV12-3 or TRBV12-4 and TRBJ1-4; no firm D call. The CDR3 extends over 11 amino acids. V shed 3 bases and J shed 8 bases, with 4 bases lying between them. The CDR3 DNA sequence: TGTGCCAGCAGTTTCAGGGAAAAACTGTTTTTT. Amino acids: CASSFREKLFF.

For this clone: At one end the junction does not follow the germline gene, possibly because of a read error. The chain carries TRBV12-3 or TRBV12-4 and TRBJ2-7; TRBD2 agrees at 8 bases. This CDR3 comprises 13 residues. As DNA, the CDR3 is TGTGCCAGCAGTTTAAAAATAGCGGGGCCGGTTGGCTTC. This encodes CASSLKIAGPVGF.

The chain links TRBV6-2 or TRBV6-3 to TRBJ2-6; D may be TRBD1 (5 bases). The CDR3 length is 17 residues. The germline CDR1 and CDR2 sequences are MNHEY and SVGEGT. Between the trimmed V and J ends, which lost 5 bases and 1 base, there was a span of 15 bases. CDR3 protein: CASSDRSRPSGANVLTF. CDR3 bases: TGTGCCAGCAGTGACAGATCGAGGCCGTCTGGGGCCAACGTCCTGACTTTC.

The V and J genes are TRBV30 and TRBJ2-1, with TRBD2 matching 8 bases. The J segment lost 0 bases and the V segment lost 3 bases, leaving 4 bases of the junction unmatched. This CDR3 is built from 15 residues. CDR1 GTSNPN and CDR2 SVGIG come from the germline V gene (reference sequence). CDR3 bases: TGTGCCTGGAGCAGGGGACTAGACTCCTACAATGAGCAGTTCTTC. Amino acids: CAWSRGLDSYNEQFF.

The rearrangement joins TRBV4-2 to TRBJ1-4; the D is unclear. V was trimmed by 0 bases and J by 0 bases, leaving 8 bases between them. The germline V gene encodes CDR1 LGHNA and CDR2 YNFKEQ. The CDR3 is 16 amino acids. The CDR3 DNA is TGTGCCAGCAGCCAAGATGGAGATGCAACTAATGAAAAACTGTTTTTT. Amino acids: CASSQDGDATNEKLFF.

As regards this clone: Within the sample, other DNA sequences also encode this same CDR3. The V and J genes are TRBV7-2 and TRBJ1-5; the D gene is possibly TRBD1 (5 bases). Germline CDR1 SGHTA, CDR2 FQGNSA. CDR3 size: 13 residues. V dropped 5 bases and J dropped 7 bases, with 12 bases sitting between them. CDR3 sequence reads: CASSPGGGQPQHF. For the CDR3, the DNA is TGTGCCAGCAGCCCGGGCGGGGGACAGCCCCAGCATTTT.

This clone is labeled medium-sized. The chain has TRBV5-1 and TRBJ2-3, with 12 bases aligning to TRBD2. Unmatched junction bases numbered 1, after V lost 4 bases and J lost 1 base. Germline lookup yields CDR1 SGHRS and CDR2 YFSETQ. This CDR3 region has 15 residues. The CDR3 region is CASSRTSGGTDTQYF. The CDR3 DNA reads TGCGCCAGCAGCCGGACTAGCGGGGGCACAGATACGCAGTATTTT.

The chain uses TRBV5-4 and TRBJ1-1; D is possibly TRBD1 (5 bases). The V gene lost 2 bases and the J gene lost 4 bases, with 12 bases spanning the gap. The CDR3 length is 14 residues. CDR1 and CDR2 (germline): SGHNT, YYREEE (reference sequence). Here the CDR3 DNA reads TGTGCCAGCAGCTTTGGAGGGGTGGTCACTGAAGCTTTCTTT. Encoded protein: CASSFGGVVTEAFF. The variable domain in full, completed from reference TRBV5-4 and TRBJ1-1, reads ETGVTQSPTHLIKTRGQQVTLRCSSQSGHNTVSWYQQALGQGPQFIFQYYREEENGRGNFPPRFSGLQFPNYSSELNVNALELDDSALYLCASSFGGVVTEAFFGQGTRLTVV.

The V gene is TRBV19, the J gene TRBJ2-3, with 15 bases fitting TRBD2. The V gene end was trimmed by 10 bases and the J gene end by 5 bases; junction bases not matched to a gene: 10. This CDR3 region has 16 residues. Germline V gene data show CDR1 as LNHDA and CDR2 as SQIVND (reference sequence). CDR3 in amino acids: CATKEGLAGGEDTQYF. The CDR3 DNA is TGTGCCACCAAAGAAGGACTAGCGGGAGGGGAAGATACGCAGTATTTT.

This clone appeared once. The V and J genes are TRBV20-1 and TRBJ2-1, with 7 nucleotides matching TRBD2. V was pared by 3 bases and J by 6 bases, with 5 bases of the junction left unmatched. The CDR3 runs to 13 residues. Germline values: CDR1 DFQATT, CDR2 SNEGSKA (reference sequence). The CDR3 reads CSASGGGSNEQFF. The CDR3 DNA sequence: TGCAGTGCTAGTGGAGGCGGGAGCAATGAGCAGTTCTTC.

The chain uses TRBV21-1 and TRBJ1-5. TRBV21-1 has pseudogene status. CDR3 length equals 15 residues. The CDR3 DNA is TGTGCCAGCAGCAAAGATGAGGGAGGGGATCAGCCCCAGCATTTT. Amino acids: CASSKDEGGDQPQHF.

The chain has TRBV11-2 and TRBJ2-1; possibly TRBD2 for D (6 bases). The CDR3 sequence is 15 residues long. V was trimmed by 1 base and J by 12 bases, leaving 19 bases between them. Germline V lookup: CDR1 SGHAT, CDR2 FQNNGV. CDR3: CASSLGASPGVGQFF. The CDR3 nucleotides are TGTGCCAGCAGCTTAGGGGCTAGCCCGGGGGTCGGGCAGTTCTTC. Full variable domain (outside the CDR3, taken from reference TRBV11-2 and TRBJ2-1): EAGVAQSPRYKIIEKRQSVAFWCNPISGHATLYWYQQILGQGPKLLIQFQNNGVVDDSQLPKDRFSAERLKGVDSTLKIQPAKLEDSAVYLCASSLGASPGVGQFFGPGTRLTVL.

This CDR3 reads CASQGSSLNTEAFF. The CDR3 bases are TGCGCCAGTCAGGGTAGTTCCCTAAACACTGAAGCTTTCTTT. This chain joins TRBV5-1 and TRBJ1-1, with a tentative D call TRBD1 (5 bases). V was clipped by 8 bases and J by 2 bases, with 16 bases between them. The CDR3 has 14 residues. The germline CDR1 and CDR2 sequences are SGHRS and YFSETQ.

The chain links TRBV5-4 to TRBJ1-2, with D tentatively TRBD1 (6 bases). Trimming took 4 bases from V and 8 from J, leaving 15 bases between them. CDR3 size: 13 residues. Germline loops: CDR1 SGHNT, CDR2 YYREEE (reference sequence). This CDR3 is CASSPGTWGGYTF. The CDR3 nucleotides read TGTGCCAGCAGCCCCGGGACATGGGGAGGCTACACCTTC.

This chain links TRBV2 with TRBJ1-5; perhaps TRBD1 as D (5 bases). V was clipped by 4 bases and J by 4 bases, with 14 bases between them. Germline-derived CDR1 and CDR2 are SNHLY and FYNNEI. The CDR3 runs 15 residues. CDR3 nucleotide sequence: TGTGCCAGCAGTGTGGGGCAGTTATCGAATCAGCCCCAGCATTTT. It encodes CASSVGQLSNQPQHF.

The V call is TRBV5-6, the J call TRBJ2-3, with a weak D call TRBD2 (5 bases). The CDR3 consists of 14 residues. Trimming pared 4 bases from V and 4 bases from J, leaving 13 bases between. Germline assignment: CDR1 SGHDT and CDR2 YYEEEE. For the CDR3, the DNA is TGTGCCAGCAGCATACGGGCCGGGGCAGATACGCAGTATTTT. This encodes CASSIRAGADTQYF.

The gene calls are TRBV15 and TRBJ2-7; D not resolved. Germline V gives CDR1 LNHNV, CDR2 YYDKDF (reference sequence). The CDR3 runs 15 residues. The germline V and J ends were trimmed by 0 bases and 2 bases, with 11 bases remaining between them. Written as DNA, the CDR3 is TGTGCCACCAGCAGAGATCGTTCGCAGACCTACGAGCAGTACTTC. Translating gives CATSRDRSQTYEQYF.

V gene TRBV5-1 combines with J gene TRBJ1-1; 10 bases are shared with TRBD1. The V segment lost 0 bases and the J segment 8 bases; nucleotides outside the gene matches: 4. The germline V gene encodes CDR1 SGHRS and CDR2 YFSETQ. This CDR3 comprises 14 residues. The CDR3: CASSLAGGQGEAFF. CDR3 nucleotides: TGCGCCAGCAGCTTGGCCGGGGGACAGGGGGAAGCTTTCTTT.

In this sample, this clone turned up once. The genes are TRBV25-1 and TRBJ2-7, with 7 nucleotides matching TRBD2. With 4 bases clipped from V and 3 bases from J, the junction kept 0 bases outside the gene matches. Germline V gene data show CDR1 as MGHDK and CDR2 as SYGVNS. The length of the CDR3 is 12 residues. The CDR3 DNA follows: TGTGCCAGCAGTGGCGGGGGCTACGAGCAGTACTTC. Amino acid sequence: CASSGGGYEQYF.

The rearrangement joins TRBV2 to TRBJ1-6; a weak D match, TRBD1 (5 bases). Trimming stripped 2 bases from V and 6 bases from J, with 8 bases between. The CDR3 contains 14 residues. Germline V lookup: CDR1 SNHLY, CDR2 FYNNEI. CDR3 in amino acids: CASSEMGGNSPLHF. The CDR3 region has the DNA TGTGCCAGCAGTGAAATGGGGGGTAATTCACCCCTCCACTTT.

The chain is built from TRBV4-2 and TRBJ2-1; TRBD2 aligns across 15 bases. V trimming: 0 bases; J trimming: 0 bases; junction bases outside the gene matches: 3. Germline V gives CDR1 LGHNA, CDR2 YNFKEQ. The CDR3 covers 19 residues. The CDR3 nucleotides are TGTGCCAGCAGCCAAGAAACGGGACTAGCGGGGGGCTCCTACAATGAGCAGTTCTTC. Translation gives CASSQETGLAGGSYNEQFF.

For the CDR3, the DNA is TGCGCCAGCAGCTTGAGTGGTAGAACTGGCTACGAGCAGTACTTC. Translating it yields CASSLSGRTGYEQYF. The rearrangement links TRBV5-1 to TRBJ2-7; unclear D gene. Germline CDR1 reads SGHRS; CDR2 reads YFSETQ. The CDR3 has 15 residues. Trimming took 1 base from V and 3 from J, leaving 14 bases between them.